This T cell receptor beta chain was sequenced for a study of T-cell reconstitution after alpha-beta-depleted transplantation in children. V was clipped by 3 bases and J by 5 bases; unmatched bases: 12. This CDR3 spans 16 amino acids. The germline gives CDR1 SGDLS, CDR2 YYNGEE. This clonotype appeared many times. A TCRbeta library incorporating unique molecular identifiers was prepared. TCRdb reprocessed the PCR reads with MiXCR, giving one entry per CDR3 protein. Of some 500,000 distinct CDR3 sequences in the sample, roughly 18% were seen once. The sequencing here drew on PBMCs from the stem cell graft donor, taken from the stem cell graft. The sequence derives from a human donor who donated a stem cell graft to a child with acute lymphoblastic leukemia. The chain is built from TRBV9 and TRBJ2-3, with 7 bases aligning to TRBD2. CDR3 sequence: CASSGSGTIAQDTQYF. Written as DNA, the CDR3 is TGTGCCAGCAGCGGGTCCGGGACTATTGCACAAGATACGCAGTATTTT.